This section outlines one TCR beta chain sequence together with its context. The antigen is not known. The authors loaded about 0.2 ug DNA, roughly 33,000 T cell genomes, into sorted-subset replicate PCRs. Assay: immunoSEQ multiplex PCR; the TCRdb copy retains only in-frame clones and omits some. The table includes some 2.3 million clones, approximately 93% detected once. CD4+ cells yielded CD45RA+ naive and CD45RA-negative memory subsets. This CDR3 is 17 amino acids long. The germline V gene has CDR1 MDHEN and CDR2 SYDVKM. This entry is derived from a study of shared clonotypes between healthy human individuals. General observations from the study: Sequencing depth was a factor that was expected to affect clonotype sharing among donors.

The chain links TRBV28 to TRBJ2-7; 11 bases line up with TRBD2. Sequences were obtained from naive CD4+ T cells from PBMCs. As for subset: CD45RA+ positively selected. The TCR originated in a man aged 18 to 29 in good health. Some clones in this sample may be carry-over from other donors' samples. The CDR3 DNA sequence: TGTGCGACCCTTTTGGGCCTAGCGGGAGGAGCCCCCTACGAGCAGTACTTC. This encodes CATLLGLAGGAPYEQYF.